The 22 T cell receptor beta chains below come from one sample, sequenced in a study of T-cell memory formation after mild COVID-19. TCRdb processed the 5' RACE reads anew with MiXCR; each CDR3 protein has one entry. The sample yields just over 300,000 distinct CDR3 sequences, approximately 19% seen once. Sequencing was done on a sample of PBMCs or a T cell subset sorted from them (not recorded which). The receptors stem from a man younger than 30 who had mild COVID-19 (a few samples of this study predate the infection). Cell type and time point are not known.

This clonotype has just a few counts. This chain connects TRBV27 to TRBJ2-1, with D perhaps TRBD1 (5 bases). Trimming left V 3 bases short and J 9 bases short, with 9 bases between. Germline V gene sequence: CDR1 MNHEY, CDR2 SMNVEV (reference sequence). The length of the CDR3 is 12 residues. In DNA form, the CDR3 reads TGTGCCAGCAGTTTCCCTCAGGGTGAGCAGTTCTTC. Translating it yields CASSFPQGEQFF.

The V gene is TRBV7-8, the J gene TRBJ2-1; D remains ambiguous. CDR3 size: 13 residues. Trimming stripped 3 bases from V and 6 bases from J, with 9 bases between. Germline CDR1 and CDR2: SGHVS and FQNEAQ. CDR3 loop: CASSFDSFNEQFF. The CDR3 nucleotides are TGTGCCAGCAGCTTCGACTCGTTCAATGAGCAGTTCTTC.

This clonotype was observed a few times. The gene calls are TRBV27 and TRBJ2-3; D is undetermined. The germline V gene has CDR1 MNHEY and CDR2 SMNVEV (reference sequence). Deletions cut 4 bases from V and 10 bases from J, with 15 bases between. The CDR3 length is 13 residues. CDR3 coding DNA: TGTGCCAGCAGTTATATGACGGTTGGTGCGCAGTATTTT. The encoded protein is CASSYMTVGAQYF.

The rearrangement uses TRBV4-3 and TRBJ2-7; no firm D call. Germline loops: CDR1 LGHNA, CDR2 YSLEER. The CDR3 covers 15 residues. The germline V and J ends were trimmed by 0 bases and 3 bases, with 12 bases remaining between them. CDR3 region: CASSQDPDPSYEQYF. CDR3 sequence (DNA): TGCGCCAGCAGCCAAGATCCGGACCCCAGCTACGAGCAGTACTTC.

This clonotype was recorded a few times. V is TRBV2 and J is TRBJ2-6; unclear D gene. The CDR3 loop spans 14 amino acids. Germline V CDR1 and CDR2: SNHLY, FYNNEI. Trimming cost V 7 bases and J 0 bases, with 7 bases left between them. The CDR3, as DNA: TGTGCCAGCACGGAGACCTCTGGGGCCAACGTCCTGACTTTC. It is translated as CASTETSGANVLTF.

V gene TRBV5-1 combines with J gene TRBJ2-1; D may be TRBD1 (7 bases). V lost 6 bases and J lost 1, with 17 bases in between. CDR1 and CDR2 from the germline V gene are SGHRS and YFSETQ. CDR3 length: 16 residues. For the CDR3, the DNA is TGCGCCAGCACCCTGGGGGCAGGGGGGTCCTACAATGAGCAGTTCTTC. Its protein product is CASTLGAGGSYNEQFF.

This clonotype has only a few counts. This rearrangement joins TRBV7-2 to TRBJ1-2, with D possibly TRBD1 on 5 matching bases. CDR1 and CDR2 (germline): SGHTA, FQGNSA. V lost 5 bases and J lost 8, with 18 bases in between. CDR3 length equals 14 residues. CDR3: CASSAPGRAWGYTF. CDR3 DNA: TGTGCCAGCAGCGCACCGGGACGGGCCTGGGGCTACACCTTC.

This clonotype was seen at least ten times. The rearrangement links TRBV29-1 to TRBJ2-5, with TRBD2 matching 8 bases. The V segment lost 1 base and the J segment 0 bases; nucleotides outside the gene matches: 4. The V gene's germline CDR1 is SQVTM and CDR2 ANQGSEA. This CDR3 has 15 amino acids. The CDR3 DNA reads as TGCAGCGTTGAAGGAGGGCGGGGGGACCAAGAGACCCAGTACTTC. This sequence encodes CSVEGGRGDQETQYF.

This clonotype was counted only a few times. The CDR3 DNA reads as TGCAGCGTTGAGGGGTGGGAGACCCAGTACTTC. Translating gives CSVEGWETQYF. The V gene is TRBV29-1, the J gene TRBJ2-5; D is uncertain. Germline values: CDR1 SQVTM, CDR2 ANQGSEA. V was shortened by 3 bases and J by 5 bases, with 7 bases between the two germline ends. The CDR3 covers 11 residues.

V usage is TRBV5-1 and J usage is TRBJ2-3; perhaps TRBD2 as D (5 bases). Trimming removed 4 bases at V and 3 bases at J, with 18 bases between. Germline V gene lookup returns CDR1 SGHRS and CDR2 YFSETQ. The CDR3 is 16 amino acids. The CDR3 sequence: CASSNPPDLVTDTQYF. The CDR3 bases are TGCGCCAGCAGCAACCCGCCGGACTTGGTTACAGATACGCAGTATTTT.

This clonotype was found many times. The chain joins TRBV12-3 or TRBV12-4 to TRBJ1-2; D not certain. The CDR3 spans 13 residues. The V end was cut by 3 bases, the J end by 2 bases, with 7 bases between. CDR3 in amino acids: CASSFSGNYGYTF. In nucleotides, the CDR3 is TGTGCCAGCAGTTTCAGCGGGAACTATGGCTACACCTTC.

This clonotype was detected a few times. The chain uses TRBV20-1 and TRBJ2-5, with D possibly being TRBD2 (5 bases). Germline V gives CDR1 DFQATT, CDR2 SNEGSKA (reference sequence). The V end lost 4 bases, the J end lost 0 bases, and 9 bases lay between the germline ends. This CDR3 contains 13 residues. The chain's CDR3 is CSANPDYQETQYF. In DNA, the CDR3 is TGCAGTGCTAACCCGGACTACCAAGAGACCCAGTACTTC.

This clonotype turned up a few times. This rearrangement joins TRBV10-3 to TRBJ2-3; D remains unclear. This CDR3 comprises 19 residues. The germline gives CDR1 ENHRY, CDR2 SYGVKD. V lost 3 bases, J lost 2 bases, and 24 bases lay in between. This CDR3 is CAISDRVFGVAQSTDTQYF. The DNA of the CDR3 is TGTGCCATCAGTGATCGGGTTTTTGGGGTCGCTCAATCCACAGATACGCAGTATTTT.

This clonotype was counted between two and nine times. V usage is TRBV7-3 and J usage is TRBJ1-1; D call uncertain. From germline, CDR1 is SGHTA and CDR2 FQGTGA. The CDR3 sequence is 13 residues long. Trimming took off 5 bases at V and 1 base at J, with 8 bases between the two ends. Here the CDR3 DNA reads TGTGCCAGCAGCATGGACCGGAACACTGAAGCTTTCTTT. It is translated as CASSMDRNTEAFF.

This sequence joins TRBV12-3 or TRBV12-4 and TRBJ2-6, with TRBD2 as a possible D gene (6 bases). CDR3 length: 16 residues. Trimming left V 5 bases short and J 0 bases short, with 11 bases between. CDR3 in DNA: TGTGCCAGCAGTCCCCTCGGGGGCTCTGGGGCCAACGTCCTGACTTTC. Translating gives CASSPLGGSGANVLTF.

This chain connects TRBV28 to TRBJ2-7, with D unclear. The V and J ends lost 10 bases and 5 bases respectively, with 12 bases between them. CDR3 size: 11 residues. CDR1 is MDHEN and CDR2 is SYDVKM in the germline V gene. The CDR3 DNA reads TGTGCCACCGCGGAGAGGCACGAGCAGTACTTC. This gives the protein CATAERHEQYF.

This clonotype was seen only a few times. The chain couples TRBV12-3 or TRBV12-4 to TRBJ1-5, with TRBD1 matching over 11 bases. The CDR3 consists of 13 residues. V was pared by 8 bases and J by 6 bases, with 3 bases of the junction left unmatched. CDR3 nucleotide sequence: TGTGCCAGCCGGGACAGGGGGTTTCAGCCCCAGCATTTT. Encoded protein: CASRDRGFQPQHF.

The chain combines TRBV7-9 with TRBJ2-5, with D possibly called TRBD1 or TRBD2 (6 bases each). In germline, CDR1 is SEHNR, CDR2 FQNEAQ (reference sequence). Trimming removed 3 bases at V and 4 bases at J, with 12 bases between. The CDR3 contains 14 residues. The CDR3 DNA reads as TGTGCCAGCAGCTTGAACGGGGGCGGAGAGACCCAGTACTTC. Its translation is CASSLNGGGETQYF.

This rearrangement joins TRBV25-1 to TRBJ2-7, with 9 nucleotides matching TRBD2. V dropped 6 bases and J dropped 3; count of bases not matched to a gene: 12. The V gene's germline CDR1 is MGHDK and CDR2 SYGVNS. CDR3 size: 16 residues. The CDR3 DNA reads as TGTGCCAGCAGCACTATTAGGCTAGCGGGGATCTACGAGCAGTACTTC. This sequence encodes CASSTIRLAGIYEQYF.

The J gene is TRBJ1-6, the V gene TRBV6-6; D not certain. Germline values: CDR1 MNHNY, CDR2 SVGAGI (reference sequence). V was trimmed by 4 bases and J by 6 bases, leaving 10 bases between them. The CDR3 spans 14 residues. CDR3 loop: CASSWGRANSPLHF. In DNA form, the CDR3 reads TGTGCCAGCAGTTGGGGAAGGGCTAATTCACCCCTCCACTTT.

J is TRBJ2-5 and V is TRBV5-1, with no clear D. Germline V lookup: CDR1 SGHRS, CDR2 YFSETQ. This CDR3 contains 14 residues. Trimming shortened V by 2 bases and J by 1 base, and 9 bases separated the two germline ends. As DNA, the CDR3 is TGCGCCAGCAGCTTCTGGGAAGGCCAAGAGACCCAGTACTTC. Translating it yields CASSFWEGQETQYF.

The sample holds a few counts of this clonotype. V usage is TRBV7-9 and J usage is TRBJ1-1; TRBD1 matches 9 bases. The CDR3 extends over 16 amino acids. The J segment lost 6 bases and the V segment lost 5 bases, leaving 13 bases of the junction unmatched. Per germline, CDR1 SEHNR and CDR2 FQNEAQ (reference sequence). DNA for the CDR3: TGTGCCAGCAGCCTCAGACCGACAGGGGGGGTCGCTGAAGCTTTCTTT. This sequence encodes CASSLRPTGGVAEAFF.